These T cell receptor beta chains were read from a single sample in a study of CD8 T cells in ankylosing spondylitis. In TCRdb, the 5' RACE reads were re-called with MiXCR into one record per CDR3 protein. The repertoire holds about 450,000 distinct CDR3 sequences, about 24% seen once, with 0.85% to 1% in the top ten. The sample was blood, either unsorted or a sorted T cell fraction (not recorded which). These receptors were taken from a male donor with ankylosing spondylitis. CDR3s include the opening cysteine and the closing phenylalanine or tryptophan. A D gene is named only where the DNA matches it firmly. Size tells how often a clone was seen (once, few, many) or the class of an expanded clone, and some rows leave it out.

j_call v_call d_call clone_size cdr3_nt cdr3_aa
TRBJ2-2 TRBV6-1 NA NA TGTGCCAGCAGTGAGCAGGACAGCCATACCGGGGAGCTGTTTTTT CASSEQDSHTGELFF
TRBJ2-1 TRBV18 NA few TGTGCCAGCTCACCGCGGCTAGCGAGCTCCTACAATGAGCAGTTCTTC CASSPRLASSYNEQFF
TRBJ2-1 TRBV24-1 TRBD1 NA TGTGCCACCAGCCCCATTGACAGGGACTACAATGAGCAGTTCTTC CATSPIDRDYNEQFF
TRBJ2-1 TRBV5-1 TRBD2 NA TGCGCCAGCAGCTACCTAGCGGGAGGGCCGGATGAGCAGTTCTTC CASSYLAGGPDEQFF
TRBJ1-1 TRBV7-9 TRBD1 NA TGTGCCAGCAGCCCCGGACAGGGGGATATGAACACTGAAGCTTTCTTT CASSPGQGDMNTEAFF
TRBJ2-1 TRBV5-1 NA NA TGCGCCAGCAGCTTGGCCGCCCTTCCTTACAATGAGCAGTTCTTC CASSLAALPYNEQFF
TRBJ1-1 TRBV3-1 TRBD1 few TGTGCCAGCAGCCAAGTGGGGACAGGGGTTGTCTCAGCTTTCTTT CASSQVGTGVVSAFF
TRBJ1-1 TRBV5-1 TRBD1 NA TGCGCCAGCAGAGACAGGGTAGACACTGAAGCTTTCTTT CASRDRVDTEAFF
TRBJ1-2 TRBV12-3/TRBV12-4 TRBD1 NA TGTGCCAGCAGCCCCCTCAAAGGCGGACAGGCTGGTTTTAGCTACACCTTC CASSPLKGGQAGFSYTF
TRBJ1-1 TRBV5-1 NA NA TGCGCCAGCAGCTTGGAATCACCTGCCGTGGGCACTGAAGCTTTCTTT CASSLESPAVGTEAFF
TRBJ2-2 TRBV20-1 NA NA TGCAGTGCTAGGTCACTAGGGGGGACCGGGGAGCTGTTTTTT CSARSLGGTGELFF
TRBJ1-5 TRBV12-3/TRBV12-4 NA NA TGTGCCAGCAGTTTCGCGACAGGTAGGGTGAGGCCCCAGCATTTT CASSFATGRVRPQHF
TRBJ2-2 TRBV29-1 NA NA TGCAGCGCTAATACAAACTCGAACACCGGGGAGCTGTTTTTT CSANTNSNTGELFF
TRBJ2-2 TRBV12-3/TRBV12-4 TRBD2 few TGTGCCAGCAGTTTCCAGACTAGCGGGAGGTACACCGGGGAGCTGTTTTTT CASSFQTSGRYTGELFF
TRBJ2-3 TRBV10-3 TRBD2 NA TGTGCCACCGGGACTAGCGGGAGGGGAGGAGGAACATATACGCAGTATTTT CATGTSGRGGGTYTQYF
TRBJ2-2 TRBV5-1 TRBD2 few TGCGCCAGCATGCGGCCTTTAGCGGGAAACACCGGGGAGCTGTTTTTT CASMRPLAGNTGELFF
TRBJ2-2 TRBV11-3 NA NA TGTGCCAGCAGAATTGGAGTCACCGGGGAGCTGTTTTTT CASRIGVTGELFF
TRBJ2-1 TRBV9 TRBD1 NA TGTGCCAGCAGCGTAGTATCAGGGACAGGGGACAATGAGCAGTTCTTC CASSVVSGTGDNEQFF
TRBJ2-7 TRBV20-1 NA NA TGCAGTGCTAGGGGACCGGGGCTCAAGCAGTACTTC CSARGPGLKQYF
TRBJ2-1 TRBV24-1 NA few TGTGCCACCAGTGACTCCACTGTCGGGGTTTACAATGAGCAGTTCTTC CATSDSTVGVYNEQFF
TRBJ2-5 TRBV5-1 NA few TGCGCCAGCAAGTTCGGGTCCCAAGAGACCCAGTACTTC CASKFGSQETQYF
TRBJ2-3 TRBV5-1 TRBD1 NA TGCGCCAGCAGCTACCTGACAGGGTTCTCAGATACGCAGTATTTT CASSYLTGFSDTQYF
TRBJ2-5 TRBV5-5 NA NA TGTGCCAGCAGCTTGGCGAGGAGACAACGAGAAGAGACCCAGTACTTC CASSLARRQREETQYF
TRBJ1-2 TRBV7-2 NA once TGTGCCAGCAGCTGGGATTCGGCCCCTGGAGGCTACACCTTC CASSWDSAPGGYTF
TRBJ1-5 TRBV12-3/TRBV12-4 TRBD1 few TGTGCCAGCAGCTCCGGGACAGGATTAGGTCAGCCCCAGCATTTT CASSSGTGLGQPQHF
TRBJ1-5 TRBV24-1 TRBD1 few TGTGCCACCAATTCAGGGGGCGGACAGCCCCAGCATTTT CATNSGGGQPQHF
TRBJ2-3 TRBV12-3/TRBV12-4 NA NA TGTGCCAGCAGAAAGGACGCAACAGATACGCAGTATTTT CASRKDATDTQYF
TRBJ1-1 TRBV6-2/TRBV6-3 TRBD1 NA TGTGCCAGCAGTCCTGGGACAGGGGTGAACACTGAAGCTTTCTTT CASSPGTGVNTEAFF
TRBJ2-5 TRBV20-1 NA NA TGCAGTGCTAGTCCCCAGTACCAAGAGACCCAGTACTTC CSASPQYQETQYF
TRBJ2-1 TRBV11-3 NA NA TGTGCCAGCAGCTCTACTCGGTATGAGCAGTTCTTC CASSSTRYEQFF
TRBJ2-7 TRBV3-1 NA few TGTGCCAGCAGCCGCGGGGGAAACAGGGCGAGCTCCTACGAGCAGTACTTC CASSRGGNRASSYEQYF